This T cell receptor (beta chain) stems from a study of T cell repertoires in cytomegalovirus infection (dated by TCRdb to about 2019). A note on the overall study: Donor HLA type was relevant to the analysis, as public TCR beta signatures indicated carriage of CMV infection together with the matching HLA type.

The research as a whole found: In both this cohort and an independent cohort of 352 donors, the cumulative frequency of public TCR beta family members distinguished carriers of CMV infection plus the relevant HLA type. The ex vivo response was dominated by HLA-C-restricted CMV-specific TCR beta clonotypes, and the single most frequent clonotype in two of eight donors was supplied by these HLA-C-restricted clonotypes.

The germline V gene yields MNHEY for CDR1 and SVGAGI for CDR2. The CDR3 measures 15 amino acids from cysteine to phenylalanine. Only the CDR3 DNA is retained, 45 bases long and in frame from the first base. A distance of 12 bases separates the germline ends of V and J, which lose 3 bases and 1 base respectively. With regard to this clonotype: Its antigen remains unidentified. Qualities for individual bases were not recorded, and no much larger clone is one base off.

Instrument used: Illumina HiSeq 1500. TCRdb ran its own pipeline on the public reads, namely fastp trimming at Q25 and MiXCR clone calling, and kept in-frame beta chains. Each record represents a unique CDR3 protein, reported with the most common genes and DNA among its rows. Recorded for this sample are hundreds of thousands of distinct CDR3 sequences; about a third of them occurred a single time. 2.5% to 3.5% of the sample rests with the top ten. This clonotype originated in a human donor in good health (CMV status not recorded). Some clones in this sample may be carry-over from other donors' samples. Sequencing was done on a sample of PBMCs. The V and J segments used are TRBV6-5 and TRBJ1-2; the best D guess is TRBD1, with 6 bases matching. The CDR3 protein sequence reads: CASSYRGQFNYGYTF. The nucleotide sequence reads TGTGCCAGCAGTTATCGCGGACAGTTTAACTATGGCTACACCTTC.